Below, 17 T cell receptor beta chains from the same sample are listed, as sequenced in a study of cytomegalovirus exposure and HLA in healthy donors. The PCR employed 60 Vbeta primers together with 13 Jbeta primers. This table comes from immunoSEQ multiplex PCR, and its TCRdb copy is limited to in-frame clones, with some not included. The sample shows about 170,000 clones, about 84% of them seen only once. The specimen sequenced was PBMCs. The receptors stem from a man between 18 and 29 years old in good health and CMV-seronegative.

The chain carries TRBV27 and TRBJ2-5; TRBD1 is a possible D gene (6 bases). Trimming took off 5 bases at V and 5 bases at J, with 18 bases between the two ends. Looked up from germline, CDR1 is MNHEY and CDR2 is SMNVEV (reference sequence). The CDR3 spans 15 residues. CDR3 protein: CASSGTIQGIETQYF. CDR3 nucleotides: TGTGCCAGCAGTGGTACTATCCAGGGGATCGAGACCCAGTACTTC.

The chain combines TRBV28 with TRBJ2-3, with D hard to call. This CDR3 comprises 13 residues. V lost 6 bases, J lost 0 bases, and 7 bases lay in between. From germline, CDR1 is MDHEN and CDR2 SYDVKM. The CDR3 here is CASSPESTDTQYF. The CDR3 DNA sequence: TGTGCCAGCAGCCCGGAGAGCACAGATACGCAGTATTTT.

The CDR3 bases are TGTGCCAGCAGCTCCCACCAGCGGGGCAATGAGCAGTTCTTC. This sequence encodes CASSSHQRGNEQFF. The chain joins TRBV7-6 to TRBJ2-1, with 7 positions matching TRBD2. The germline CDR1 and CDR2 sequences are SGHVS and FNYEAQ. The CDR3 contains 14 residues. The V segment lost 4 bases and the J segment 6 bases; nucleotides outside the gene matches: 6.

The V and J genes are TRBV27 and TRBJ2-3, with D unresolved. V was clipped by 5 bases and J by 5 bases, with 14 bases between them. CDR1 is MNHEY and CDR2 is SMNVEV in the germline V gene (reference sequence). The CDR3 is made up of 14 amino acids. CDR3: CASSAIRRGDTQYF. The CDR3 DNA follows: TGTGCCAGCAGTGCCATACGCCGCGGAGATACGCAGTATTTT.

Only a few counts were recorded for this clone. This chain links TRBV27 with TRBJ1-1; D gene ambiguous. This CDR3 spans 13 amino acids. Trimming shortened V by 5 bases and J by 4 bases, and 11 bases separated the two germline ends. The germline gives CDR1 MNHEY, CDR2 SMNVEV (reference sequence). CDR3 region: CASSRPGFTEAFF. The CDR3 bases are TGTGCCAGCAGTCGCCCCGGGTTCACTGAAGCTTTCTTT.

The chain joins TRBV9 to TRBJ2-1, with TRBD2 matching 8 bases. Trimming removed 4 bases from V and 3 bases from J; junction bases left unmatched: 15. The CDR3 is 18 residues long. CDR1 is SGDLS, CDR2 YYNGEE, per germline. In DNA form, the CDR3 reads TGTGCCAGCAGCCCACGGACGGGGGGGCCAGGGATCTACAATGAGCAGTTCTTC. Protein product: CASSPRTGGPGIYNEQFF. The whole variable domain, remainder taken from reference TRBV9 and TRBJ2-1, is DSGVTQTPKHLITATGQRVTLRCSPRSGDLSVYWYQQSLDQGLQFLIQYYNGEERAKGNILERFSAQQFPDLHSELNLSSLELGDSALYFCASSPRTGGPGIYNEQFFGPGTRLTVL.

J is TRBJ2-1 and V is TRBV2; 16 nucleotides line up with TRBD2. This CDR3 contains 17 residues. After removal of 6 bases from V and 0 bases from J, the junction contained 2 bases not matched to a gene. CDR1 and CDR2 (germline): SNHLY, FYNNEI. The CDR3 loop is CASRGLAGGSSYNEQFF. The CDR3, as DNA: TGTGCCAGCAGGGGACTAGCGGGGGGGAGCTCCTACAATGAGCAGTTCTTC.

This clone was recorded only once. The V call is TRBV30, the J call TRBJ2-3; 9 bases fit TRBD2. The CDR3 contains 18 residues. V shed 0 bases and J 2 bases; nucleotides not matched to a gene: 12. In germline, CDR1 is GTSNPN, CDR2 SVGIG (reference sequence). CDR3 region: CAWSVGSGGLPYTDTQYF. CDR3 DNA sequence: TGTGCCTGGAGTGTTGGTAGCGGGGGCCTACCCTACACAGATACGCAGTATTTT. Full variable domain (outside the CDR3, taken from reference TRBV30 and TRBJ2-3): SQTIHQWPATLVQPVGSPLSLECTVEGTSNPNLYWYRQAAGRGLQLLFYSVGIGQISSEVPQNLSASRPQDRQFILSSKKLLLSDSGFYLCAWSVGSGGLPYTDTQYFGPGTRLTVL.

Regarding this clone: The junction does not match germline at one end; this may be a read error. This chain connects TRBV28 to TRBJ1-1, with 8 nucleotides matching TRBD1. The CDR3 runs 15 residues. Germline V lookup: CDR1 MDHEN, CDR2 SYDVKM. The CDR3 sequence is CASTRQGQLKTEAFF. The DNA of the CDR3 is TGTGCCAGCACACGACAGGGGCAGTTGAAAACTGAAGCTTTCTTT.

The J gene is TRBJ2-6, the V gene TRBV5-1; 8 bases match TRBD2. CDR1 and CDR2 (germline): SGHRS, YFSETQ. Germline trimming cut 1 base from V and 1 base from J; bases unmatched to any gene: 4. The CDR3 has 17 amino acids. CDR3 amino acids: CASSLNSGTSGANVLTF. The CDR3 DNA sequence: TGCGCCAGCAGCTTGAATAGCGGGACGTCTGGGGCCAACGTCCTGACTTTC.

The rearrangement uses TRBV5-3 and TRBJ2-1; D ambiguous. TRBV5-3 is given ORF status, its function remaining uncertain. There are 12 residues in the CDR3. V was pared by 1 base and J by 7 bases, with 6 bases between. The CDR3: CARSLPRNEQFF. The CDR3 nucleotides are TGTGCCAGAAGCTTGCCCAGGAATGAGCAGTTCTTC.

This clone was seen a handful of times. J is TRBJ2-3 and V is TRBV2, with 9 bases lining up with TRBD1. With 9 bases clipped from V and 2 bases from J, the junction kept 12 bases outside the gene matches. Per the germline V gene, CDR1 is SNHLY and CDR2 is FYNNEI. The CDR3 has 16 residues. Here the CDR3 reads CARLFRDRAYTDTQYF. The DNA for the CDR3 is TGTGCCAGGCTATTCCGGGACAGGGCGTACACAGATACGCAGTATTTT.

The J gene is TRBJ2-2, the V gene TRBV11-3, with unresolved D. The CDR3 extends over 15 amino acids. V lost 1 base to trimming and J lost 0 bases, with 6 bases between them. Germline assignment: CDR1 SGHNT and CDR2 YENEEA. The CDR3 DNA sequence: TGTGCCAGCAGCTTAGTCCAGGCGAACACCGGGGAGCTGTTTTTT. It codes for CASSLVQANTGELFF. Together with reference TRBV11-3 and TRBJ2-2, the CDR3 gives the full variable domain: EAGVVQSPRYKIIEKKQPVAFWCNPISGHNTLYWYLQNLGQGPELLIRYENEEAVDDSQLPKDRFSAERLKGVDSTLKIQPAELGDSAVYLCASSLVQANTGELFFGEGSRLTVL.

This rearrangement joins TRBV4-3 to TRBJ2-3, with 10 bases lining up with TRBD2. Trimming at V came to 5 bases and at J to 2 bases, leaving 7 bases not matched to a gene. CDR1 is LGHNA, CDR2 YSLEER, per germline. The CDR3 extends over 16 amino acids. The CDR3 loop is CASSARTSGFTDTQYF. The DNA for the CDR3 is TGCGCCAGCAGCGCCCGGACTAGCGGATTCACAGATACGCAGTATTTT.

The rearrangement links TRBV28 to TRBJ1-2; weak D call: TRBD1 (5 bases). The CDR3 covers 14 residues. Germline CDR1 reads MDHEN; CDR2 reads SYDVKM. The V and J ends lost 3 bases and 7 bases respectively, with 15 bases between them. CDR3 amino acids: CASSLGGPVSGYTF. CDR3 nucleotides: TGTGCCAGCAGTTTGGGGGGTCCCGTGAGTGGCTACACCTTC.

The CDR3 coding sequence is TGCGCCAGCAGCTTGGAAATGGGACAGGGGGCTTACGAGCAGTACTTC. Encoded protein: CASSLEMGQGAYEQYF. The chain couples TRBV5-1 to TRBJ2-7; 12 bases fit TRBD1. The germline V gene encodes CDR1 SGHRS and CDR2 YFSETQ. This CDR3 contains 16 residues. The ends lost 0 bases at V and 4 bases at J; junction bases unmatched: 5.

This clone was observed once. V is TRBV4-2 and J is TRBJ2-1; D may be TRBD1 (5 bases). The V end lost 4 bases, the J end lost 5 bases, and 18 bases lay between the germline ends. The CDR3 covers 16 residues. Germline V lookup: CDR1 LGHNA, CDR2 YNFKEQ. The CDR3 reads CASSPTQGLIDNEQFF. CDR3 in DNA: TGTGCCAGCAGCCCTACCCAGGGTCTTATAGACAATGAGCAGTTCTTC.